Sequencing of this TCR beta chain was carried out in a study of identical twins. TCRdb re-called the 5' RACE reads through MiXCR, storing one row per CDR3 protein. The table lists approximately 620,000 distinct CDR3 sequences, over 8.5% of them singletons. This CDR3 comprises 13 residues. V gave up 7 bases and J gave up 2 bases; unmatched junction bases: 6. From germline, CDR1 is SQVTM and CDR2 ANQGSEA. This clonotype was counted only a few times. These data were likewise used in another study, on yellow fever vaccine responses in identical twins. From that paper: Reportedly, twins showed a vaccine T cell response that looked partly convergent and partly personalized.

The chain joins TRBV29-1 to TRBJ1-2; 8 nucleotides match TRBD1. The receptor was isolated from a woman younger than 35 in good health. The sample taken for sequencing was PBMCs. The DNA for the CDR3 is TGCAGCGCAGGACAGGGACAAAACTATGGCTACACCTTC. Its translation is CSAGQGQNYGYTF.